Listed below are T cell receptor beta chains from one sample, sequenced in a study of T cell changes during pregnancy in multiple sclerosis. Measured with immunoSEQ multiplex PCR; TCRdb has only the in-frame clones, and not every one. This sample has about 71,000 clones; more than 90% occur once, and the top ten carry roughly 1.2%. The specimen comprised peripheral blood, sampled in the third trimester of pregnancy. All receptors derive from a female donor with multiple sclerosis, enrolled in a pregnancy study. Each CDR3 is given with its conserved first and last residue. Each record gives: D gene, V gene, J gene, clone size, CDR3 protein, CDR3 DNA. D genes are given only for firm matches. Rows may omit the clone size; those that give it use once, few, many or a size class.

>TRBD1|TRBV5-1|TRBJ2-5|NA
CASTPGRGLETQYF
TGCGCCAGCACACCGGGCAGGGGGTTAGAGACCCAGTACTTC
>TRBD1|TRBV5-1|TRBJ1-1|NA
CASSPRGSDTEAFF
TGCGCCAGCAGCCCCAGGGGGTCCGACACTGAAGCTTTCTTT
>TRBD1|TRBV7-3|TRBJ2-6|NA
CASSPGGAGANVLTF
TGTGCCAGCAGCCCAGGGGGCGCTGGGGCCAACGTCCTGACTTTC
>TRBD2|TRBV9|TRBJ2-1|NA
CASSVDRAGGQFF
TGTGCCAGCAGCGTAGATCGAGCGGGAGGGCAGTTCTTC
>TRBD2|TRBV2|TRBJ2-1|NA
CASRNPKLAGVYNEQFF
TGTGCCAGCAGAAACCCCAAACTAGCGGGAGTTTACAATGAGCAGTTCTTC
>NA|TRBV6-5|TRBJ2-3|NA
CASSLVQGTDTQYF
TGTGCCAGCAGTTTAGTACAGGGAACAGATACGCAGTATTTT
>TRBD2|TRBV10-3|TRBJ2-1|once
CAISEATSGDSSYNEQFF
TGTGCCATCAGTGAGGCGACTAGCGGGGACTCATCTTACAATGAGCAGTTCTTC
>NA|TRBV27|TRBJ1-4|NA
CASSLGPGEWEKLFF
TGTGCCAGCAGTTTGGGACCGGGGGAATGGGAAAAACTGTTTTTT
>NA|TRBV5-6|TRBJ2-7|NA
CASSPDPDSFLNEQYF
TGTGCCAGCAGCCCCGACCCGGACAGTTTTCTAAACGAGCAGTACTTC
>NA|TRBV6-1|TRBJ1-1|NA
CASSEVSTGGTEAFF
TGTGCCAGCAGTGAAGTTTCCACCGGCGGGACTGAAGCTTTCTTT
>TRBD2|TRBV18|TRBJ2-3|NA
CASSPTSSGRADTQYF
TGTGCCAGCTCACCGACTTCTAGCGGGAGGGCAGATACGCAGTATTTT
>TRBD1|TRBV7-7|TRBJ2-7|NA
CASSPGQGWEQYF
TGTGCTAGCAGCCCGGGACAGGGATGGGAGCAGTACTTC
>NA|TRBV10-1|TRBJ2-3|NA
CASSVSVADTQYF
TGCGCCAGCAGTGTGTCCGTCGCGGATACGCAGTATTTT
>NA|TRBV10-2|TRBJ1-2|NA
CASSETYEKANYGYTF
TGCGCCAGCAGTGAGACGTACGAGAAAGCTAACTATGGCTACACCTTC
>NA|TRBV2|TRBJ2-7|NA
CASSEVWFGGEQYF
TGTGCCAGCAGTGAAGTTTGGTTTGGAGGGGAGCAGTACTTC
>TRBD2|TRBV4-1|TRBJ2-1|NA
CASSRTSGRENEQFF
TGCGCCAGCAGCCGGACTAGCGGGAGGGAGAATGAGCAGTTCTTC
>NA|TRBV14|TRBJ1-1|few
CASSQIGGGVTEAFF
TGTGCCAGCAGCCAAATTGGTGGGGGGGTGACTGAAGCTTTCTTT